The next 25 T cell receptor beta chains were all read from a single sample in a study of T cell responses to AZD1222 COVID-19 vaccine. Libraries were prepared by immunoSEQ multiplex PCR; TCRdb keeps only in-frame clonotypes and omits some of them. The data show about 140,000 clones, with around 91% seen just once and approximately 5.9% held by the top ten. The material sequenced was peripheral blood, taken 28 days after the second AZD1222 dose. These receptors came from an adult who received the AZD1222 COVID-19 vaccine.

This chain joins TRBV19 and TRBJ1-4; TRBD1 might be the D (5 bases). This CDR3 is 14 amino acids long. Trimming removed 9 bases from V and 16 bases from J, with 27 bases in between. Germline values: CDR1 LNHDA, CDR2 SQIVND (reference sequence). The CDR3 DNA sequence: TGTGCCAGCTCTGCGGGCGTTGGCGGACCCGGGGCGTTTTTT. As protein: CASSAGVGGPGAFF.

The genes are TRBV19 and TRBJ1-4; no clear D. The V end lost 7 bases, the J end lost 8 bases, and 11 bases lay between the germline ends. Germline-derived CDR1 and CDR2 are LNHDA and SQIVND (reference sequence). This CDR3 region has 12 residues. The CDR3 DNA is TGTGCCAGTAAGGATGAGGGCGAAAAACTGTTTTTT. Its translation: CASKDEGEKLFF.

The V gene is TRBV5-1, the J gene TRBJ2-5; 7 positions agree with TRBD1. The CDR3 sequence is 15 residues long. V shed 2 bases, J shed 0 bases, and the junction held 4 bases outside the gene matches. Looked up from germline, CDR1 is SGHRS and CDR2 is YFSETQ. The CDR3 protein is CASSFGQANQETQYF. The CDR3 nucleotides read TGCGCCAGCAGCTTTGGACAGGCCAACCAAGAGACCCAGTACTTC.

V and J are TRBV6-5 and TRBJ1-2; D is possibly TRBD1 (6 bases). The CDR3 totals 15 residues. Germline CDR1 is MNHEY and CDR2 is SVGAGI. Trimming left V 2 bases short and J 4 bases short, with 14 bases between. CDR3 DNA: TGTGCCAGCAGTTACCGGGACATTGGTAGCTATGGCTACACCTTC. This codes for CASSYRDIGSYGYTF.

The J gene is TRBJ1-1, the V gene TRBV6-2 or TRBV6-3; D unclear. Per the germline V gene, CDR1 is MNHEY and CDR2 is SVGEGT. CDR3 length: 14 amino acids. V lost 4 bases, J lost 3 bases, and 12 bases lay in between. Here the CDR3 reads CASSLGSSDTEAFF. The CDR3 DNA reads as TGTGCCAGCAGTTTGGGGTCTTCCGACACTGAAGCTTTCTTT.

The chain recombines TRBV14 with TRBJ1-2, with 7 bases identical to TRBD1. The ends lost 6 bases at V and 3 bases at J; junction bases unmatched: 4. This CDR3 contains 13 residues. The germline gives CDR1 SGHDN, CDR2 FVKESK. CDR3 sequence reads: CASSRQGYYGYTF. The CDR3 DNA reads TGTGCCAGCAGTCGACAGGGATACTATGGCTACACCTTC.

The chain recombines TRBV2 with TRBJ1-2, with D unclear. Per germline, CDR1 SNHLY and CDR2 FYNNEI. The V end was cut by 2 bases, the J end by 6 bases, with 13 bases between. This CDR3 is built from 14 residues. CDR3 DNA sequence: TGTGCCAGCAGTGAATTTGCGGCAGGCGATGGCTACACCTTC. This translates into CASSEFAAGDGYTF.

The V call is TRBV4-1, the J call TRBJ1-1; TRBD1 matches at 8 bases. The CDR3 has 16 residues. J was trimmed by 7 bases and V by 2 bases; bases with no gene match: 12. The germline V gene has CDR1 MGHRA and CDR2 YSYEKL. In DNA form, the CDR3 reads TGCGCCAGCAGCCAATATTCCGGGACAGGAGTCAGTGAAGCTTTCTTT. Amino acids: CASSQYSGTGVSEAFF.

The CDR3 reads CASSQDGGGRKTQYF. The CDR3 DNA reads as TGCGCCAGCAGCCAAGATGGCGGGGGGAGAAAGACCCAGTACTTC. The gene calls are TRBV4-1 and TRBJ2-5, with 8 bases identical to TRBD2. With 0 bases clipped from V and 6 bases from J, the junction kept 6 bases outside the gene matches. Germline values: CDR1 MGHRA, CDR2 YSYEKL. This CDR3 contains 15 residues.

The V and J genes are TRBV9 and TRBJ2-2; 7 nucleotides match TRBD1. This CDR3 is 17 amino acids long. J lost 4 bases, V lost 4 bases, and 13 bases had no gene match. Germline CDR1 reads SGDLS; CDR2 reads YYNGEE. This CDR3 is CASSPQLGQGVTGELFF. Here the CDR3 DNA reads TGTGCCAGCAGCCCCCAACTAGGGCAGGGGGTCACCGGGGAGCTGTTTTTT.

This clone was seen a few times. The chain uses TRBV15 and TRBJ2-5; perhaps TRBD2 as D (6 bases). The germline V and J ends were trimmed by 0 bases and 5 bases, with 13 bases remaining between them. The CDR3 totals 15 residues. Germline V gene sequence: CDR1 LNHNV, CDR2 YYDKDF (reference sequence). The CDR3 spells CATSRDTGGAETQYF. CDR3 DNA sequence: TGTGCCACCAGCAGAGATACGGGCGGGGCGGAGACCCAGTACTTC.

As DNA, the CDR3 is TGCGCCAGCAGCCAAGCACTTATGGGGTCCTACAATGAGCAGTTCTTC. Protein sequence: CASSQALMGSYNEQFF. J is TRBJ2-1 and V is TRBV4-3; no firm D call. The CDR3 spans 16 residues. Germline loops: CDR1 LGHNA, CDR2 YSLEER. V was clipped by 1 base and J by 1 base, with 11 bases between them.

This CDR3 reads CASSQGTSGGRFRFTDTQYF. The CDR3 DNA sequence: TGTGCCAGCAGCCAAGGGACTAGCGGGGGTAGATTTCGTTTTACAGATACGCAGTATTTT. This chain uses TRBV14 with TRBJ2-3; 13 bases match TRBD2. CDR3 length: 20 residues. J lost 3 bases, V lost 1 base, and 13 bases had no gene match. CDR1 SGHDN and CDR2 FVKESK come from the germline V gene.

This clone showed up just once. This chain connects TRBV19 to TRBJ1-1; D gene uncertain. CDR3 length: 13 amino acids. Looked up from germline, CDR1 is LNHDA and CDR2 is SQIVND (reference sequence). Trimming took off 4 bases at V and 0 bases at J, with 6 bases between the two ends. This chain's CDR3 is CASSSYMNTEAFF. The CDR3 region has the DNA TGTGCCAGTAGTAGTTACATGAACACTGAAGCTTTCTTT. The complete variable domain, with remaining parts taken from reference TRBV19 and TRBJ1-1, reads DGGITQSPKYLFRKEGQNVTLSCEQNLNHDAMYWYRQDPGQGLRLIYYSQIVNDFQKGDIAEGYSVSREKKESFPLTVTSAQKNPTAFYLCASSSYMNTEAFFGQGTRLTVV.

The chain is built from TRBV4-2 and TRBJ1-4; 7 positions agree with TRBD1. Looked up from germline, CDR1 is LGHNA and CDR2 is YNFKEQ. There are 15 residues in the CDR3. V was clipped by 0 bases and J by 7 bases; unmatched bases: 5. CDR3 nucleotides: TGTGCCAGCAGCCAAGATGACAGGGCAGGTGAAAAACTGTTTTTT. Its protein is CASSQDDRAGEKLFF.

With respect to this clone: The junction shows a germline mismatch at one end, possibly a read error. The CDR3 DNA sequence: TGTGCCAGCAGCTTAGATCAGGGAGGCTGTGATTTT. As protein: CASSLDQGGCDF. The V and J genes are TRBV11-2 and TRBJ1-3, with D maybe TRBD1 (5 bases). The CDR3 covers 12 residues. Germline loops: CDR1 SGHAT, CDR2 FQNNGV.

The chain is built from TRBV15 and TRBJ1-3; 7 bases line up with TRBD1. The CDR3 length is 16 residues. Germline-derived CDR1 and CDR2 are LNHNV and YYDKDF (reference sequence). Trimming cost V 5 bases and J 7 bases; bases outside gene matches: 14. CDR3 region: CATSARKGAQGNTIYF. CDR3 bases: TGTGCCACCAGCGCCCGAAAGGGGGCCCAGGGTAACACCATATATTTT.

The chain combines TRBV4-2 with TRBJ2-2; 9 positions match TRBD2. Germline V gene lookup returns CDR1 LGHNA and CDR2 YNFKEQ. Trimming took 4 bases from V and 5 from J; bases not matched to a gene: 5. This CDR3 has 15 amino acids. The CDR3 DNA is TGTGCCAGCAGCCTTAGTAGCGGGGGAACCGGGGAGCTGTTTTTT. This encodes CASSLSSGGTGELFF.

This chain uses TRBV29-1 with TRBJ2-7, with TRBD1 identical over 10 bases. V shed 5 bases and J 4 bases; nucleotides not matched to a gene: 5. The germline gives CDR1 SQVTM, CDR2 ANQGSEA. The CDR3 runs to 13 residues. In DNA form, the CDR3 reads TGCAGCGTTTTGACAGGGGGCTCTTACGAGCAGTACTTC. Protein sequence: CSVLTGGSYEQYF.

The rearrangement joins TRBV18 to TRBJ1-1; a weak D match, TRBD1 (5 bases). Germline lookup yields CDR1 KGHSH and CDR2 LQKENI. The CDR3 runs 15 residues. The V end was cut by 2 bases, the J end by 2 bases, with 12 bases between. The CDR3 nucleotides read TGTGCCAGCTCACCAGGGCAGGGACCAAACACTGAAGCTTTCTTT. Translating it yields CASSPGQGPNTEAFF.

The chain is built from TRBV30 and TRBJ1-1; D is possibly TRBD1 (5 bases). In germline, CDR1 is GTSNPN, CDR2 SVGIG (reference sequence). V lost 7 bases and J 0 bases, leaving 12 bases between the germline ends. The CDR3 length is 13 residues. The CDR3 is CASYRIMNTEAFF. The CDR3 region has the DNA TGTGCCTCGTACAGGATTATGAACACTGAAGCTTTCTTT. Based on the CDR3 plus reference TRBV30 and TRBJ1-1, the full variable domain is SQTIHQWPATLVQPVGSPLSLECTVEGTSNPNLYWYRQAAGRGLQLLFYSVGIGQISSEVPQNLSASRPQDRQFILSSKKLLLSDSGFYLCASYRIMNTEAFFGQGTRLTVV.

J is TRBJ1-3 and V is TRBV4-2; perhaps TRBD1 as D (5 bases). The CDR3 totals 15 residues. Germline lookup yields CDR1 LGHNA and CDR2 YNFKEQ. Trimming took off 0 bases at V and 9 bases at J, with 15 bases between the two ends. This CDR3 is CASSQELARALTIYF. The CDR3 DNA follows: TGTGCCAGCAGCCAAGAACTAGCCAGGGCGCTCACCATATATTTT.

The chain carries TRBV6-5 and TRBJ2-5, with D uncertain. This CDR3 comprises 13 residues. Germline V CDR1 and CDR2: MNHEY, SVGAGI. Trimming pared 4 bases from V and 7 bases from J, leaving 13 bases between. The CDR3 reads CASSSSASGTQYF. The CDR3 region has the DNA TGTGCCAGCAGTTCCTCCGCCAGTGGGACCCAGTACTTC.

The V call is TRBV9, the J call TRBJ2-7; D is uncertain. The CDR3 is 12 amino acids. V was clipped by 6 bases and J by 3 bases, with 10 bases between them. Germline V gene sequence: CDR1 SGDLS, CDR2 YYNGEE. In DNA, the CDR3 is TGTGCCAGCACTGGTAATGGCTACGAGCAGTACTTC. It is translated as CASTGNGYEQYF.

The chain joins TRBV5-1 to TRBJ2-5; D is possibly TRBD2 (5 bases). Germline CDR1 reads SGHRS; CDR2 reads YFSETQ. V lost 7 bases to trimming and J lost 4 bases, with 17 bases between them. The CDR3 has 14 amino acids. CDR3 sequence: CASQVLGSGETQYF. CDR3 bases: TGCGCCAGCCAAGTACTAGGGTCGGGAGAGACCCAGTACTTC.